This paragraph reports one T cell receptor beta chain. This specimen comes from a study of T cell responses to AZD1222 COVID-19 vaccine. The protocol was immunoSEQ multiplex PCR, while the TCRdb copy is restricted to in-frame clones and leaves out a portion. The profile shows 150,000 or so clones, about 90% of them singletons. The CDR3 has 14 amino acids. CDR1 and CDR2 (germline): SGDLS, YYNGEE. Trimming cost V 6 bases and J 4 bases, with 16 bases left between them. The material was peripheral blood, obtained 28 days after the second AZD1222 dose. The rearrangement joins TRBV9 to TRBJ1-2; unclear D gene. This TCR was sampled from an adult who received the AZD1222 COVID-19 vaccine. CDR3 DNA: TGTGCCAGCACCACTACCGGGTCAATCTATGGCTACACCTTC. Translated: CASTTTGSIYGYTF.